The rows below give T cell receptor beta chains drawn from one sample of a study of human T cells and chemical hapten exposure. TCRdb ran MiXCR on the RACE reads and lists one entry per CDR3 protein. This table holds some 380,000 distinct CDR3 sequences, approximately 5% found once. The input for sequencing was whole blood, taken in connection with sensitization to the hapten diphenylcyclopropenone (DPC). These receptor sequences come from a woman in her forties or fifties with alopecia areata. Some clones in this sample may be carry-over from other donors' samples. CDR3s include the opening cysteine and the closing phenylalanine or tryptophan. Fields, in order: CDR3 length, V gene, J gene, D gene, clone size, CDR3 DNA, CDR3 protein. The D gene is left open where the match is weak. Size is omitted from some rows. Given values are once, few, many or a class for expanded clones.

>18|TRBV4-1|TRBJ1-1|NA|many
TGCGCCAGCAGCCCCCGTTGGACAGCGCTAACACCGAGCACTGAAGCTTTCTTT
CASSPRWTALTPSTEAFF
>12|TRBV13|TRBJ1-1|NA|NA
TGTGCCAGCAGCTTAGGCCCGGTAGAGGCTTTCTTT
CASSLGPVEAFF
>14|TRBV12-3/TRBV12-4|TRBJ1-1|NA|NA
TGTGCCAGCAGTTTATACGGGGAGAACACTGAAGCTTTCTTT
CASSLYGENTEAFF
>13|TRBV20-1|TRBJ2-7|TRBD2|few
TGCAGTGGGGGGACTAGCGGGAGTCGGGAGCAGTACTTC
CSGGTSGSREQYF
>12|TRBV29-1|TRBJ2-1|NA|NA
TGCAGCGTTGCTGGCAGTTGGAATGAGCAGTTCTTC
CSVAGSWNEQFF
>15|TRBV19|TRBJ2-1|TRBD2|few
TGTGCCAGTAGTTCCCTAGCGGTGTTCTACAATGAGCAGTTCTTC
CASSSLAVFYNEQFF
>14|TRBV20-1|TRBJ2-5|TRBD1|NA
TGCAGTGCTACGAGACAGGGGGCGGGGGAGACCCAGTACTTC
CSATRQGAGETQYF
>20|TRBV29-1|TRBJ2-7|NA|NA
TGCAGCGTTGAAGATCAGACGGTGACGGACACCGGATTACGGGGTTACGAGCAGTACTTC
CSVEDQTVTDTGLRGYEQYF
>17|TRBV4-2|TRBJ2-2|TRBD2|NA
TGTGCCAGCAGCCCCGGAGGTAGCGGGAGTTGGGGCGGGGAGCTGTTTTTT
CASSPGGSGSWGGELFF
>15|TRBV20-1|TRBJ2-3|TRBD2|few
TGCAGTGCCTCTCGGACTAGCGGGGGGGTTGATACGCAGTATTTT
CSASRTSGGVDTQYF
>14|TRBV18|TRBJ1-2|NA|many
TGTGCCAGCTCACCACCGGGATCAAACTATGGCTACACCTTC
CASSPPGSNYGYTF
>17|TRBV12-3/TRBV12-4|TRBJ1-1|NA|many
TGTGCCAGCAGTTTTAGGAGTCTTCGGGTACGGAACACTGAAGCTTTCTTT
CASSFRSLRVRNTEAFF
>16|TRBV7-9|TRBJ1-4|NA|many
TGTGCCAGCAGCCAAAGGGGAGCTGCAACTAATGAAAAACTGTTTTTT
CASSQRGAATNEKLFF
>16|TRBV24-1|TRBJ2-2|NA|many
TGTGCCACCAGTGATGCCCTGGACTCATACACCGGGGAGCTGTTTTTT
CATSDALDSYTGELFF
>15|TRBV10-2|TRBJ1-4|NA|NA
TGCGCCAGCAGTGAGTCCGGGGGAGGGAGTGAAAAACTGTTTTTT
CASSESGGGSEKLFF
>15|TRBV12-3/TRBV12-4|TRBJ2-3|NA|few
TGTGCCAGCAGTTTGAGGGGAGCGGGTGGAGATACGCAGTATTTT
CASSLRGAGGDTQYF
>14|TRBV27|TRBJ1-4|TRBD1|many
TGTGCCAGCAGGTCCACAGGGGGAGATGAAAAACTGTTTTTT
CASRSTGGDEKLFF
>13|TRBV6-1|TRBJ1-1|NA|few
TGTGCCAGCAGTGACCAGGGAAAAACTGAAGCTTTCTTT
CASSDQGKTEAFF
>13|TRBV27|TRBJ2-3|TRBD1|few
TGTGCCAGCAGCGGGACAGGGGTTCATACGCAGTATTTT
CASSGTGVHTQYF
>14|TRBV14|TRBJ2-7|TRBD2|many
TGTGCCAGCAGCCAAGGGACTAGCGTACGCGAGCAGTACTTC
CASSQGTSVREQYF
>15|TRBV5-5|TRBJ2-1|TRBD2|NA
TGTGCCAGCAGCTTGGAGACTAGCGCGGTAGGGGAGCAGTTCTTC
CASSLETSAVGEQFF
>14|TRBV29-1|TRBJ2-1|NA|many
TGCAGCGTTGAAGATCAAGGAGGATTAAGGGAGCAGTTCTTC
CSVEDQGGLREQFF
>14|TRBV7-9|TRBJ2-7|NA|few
TGTGCCAGCAGCTTTCAGGGGATGGACCACGAGCAGTACTTC
CASSFQGMDHEQYF
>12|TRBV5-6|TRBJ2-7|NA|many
TGTGCCAGCAGCGAGACGGGGTACGAGCAGTACTTC
CASSETGYEQYF
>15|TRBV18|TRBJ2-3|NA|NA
TGTGCCAGCTCACCACCGGCTAGCGCCCCAGATACGCAGTATTTT
CASSPPASAPDTQYF
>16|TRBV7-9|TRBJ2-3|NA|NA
TGTGCCAGCAGCTTAGCGAATGGGAATTCGGCTGATACGCAGTATTTT
CASSLANGNSADTQYF
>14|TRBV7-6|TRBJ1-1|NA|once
TGTGCCAGCGGTAGTGGGACCGCGAACACTGAAGCTTTCTTT
CASGSGTANTEAFF
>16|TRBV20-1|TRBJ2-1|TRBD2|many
TGCAGTGCTAGACTAGCGGGGGGGAGCTCCTACAATGAGCAGTTCTTC
CSARLAGGSSYNEQFF
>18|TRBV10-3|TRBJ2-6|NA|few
TGTGCCATCAGTGAGTCGGGAGCCACGCACTCTGGGGCCAACGTCCTGACTTTC
CAISESGATHSGANVLTF
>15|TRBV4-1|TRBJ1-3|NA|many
TGCGCCAGCAGCCTGGACACAAGCTCTGGAAACACCATATATTTT
CASSLDTSSGNTIYF
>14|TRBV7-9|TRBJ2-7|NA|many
TGTGCCAGCAGCTTAACAGGTGGACGCTACGAGCAGTACTTC
CASSLTGGRYEQYF
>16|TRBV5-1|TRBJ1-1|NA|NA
TGCGCCAGCAGCTTGGTCGCCGGCCCGAGGGACACTGAAGCTTTCTTT
CASSLVAGPRDTEAFF
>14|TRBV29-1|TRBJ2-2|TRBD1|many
TGCAGCGTTGAGGGGACAGGGAACACCGGGGAGCTGTTTTTT
CSVEGTGNTGELFF
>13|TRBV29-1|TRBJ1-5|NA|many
TGCAGCGCTGGGGCAGGGCCCAATCAGCCCCAGCATTTT
CSAGAGPNQPQHF
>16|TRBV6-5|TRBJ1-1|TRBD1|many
TGTGCCAGCAGTTCGGCAAGGACAGGGCCTAACACTGAAGCTTTCTTT
CASSSARTGPNTEAFF
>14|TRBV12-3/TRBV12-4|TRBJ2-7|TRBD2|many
TGTGCCAGCAGTTTCCAGGCGGGAGAGCACGAGCAGTACTTC
CASSFQAGEHEQYF
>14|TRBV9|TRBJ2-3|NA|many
TGTGCCAGCAGCCCCCGACTCCTGTGGGATACGCAGTATTTT
CASSPRLLWDTQYF
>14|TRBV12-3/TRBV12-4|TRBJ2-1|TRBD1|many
TGTGCCAGCAGGGGACAGGAGCCCTACAATGAGCAGTTCTTC
CASRGQEPYNEQFF
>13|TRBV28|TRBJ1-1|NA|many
TGTGCCAGCAGTACAGGGTCAAACACTGAAGCTTTCTTT
CASSTGSNTEAFF
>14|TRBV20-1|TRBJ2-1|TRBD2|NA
TGCAGTGCTAGGAGCGGGGTAGCTTACAATGAGCAGTTCTTC
CSARSGVAYNEQFF
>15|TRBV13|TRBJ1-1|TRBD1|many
TGTGCCAGCAGCTTAGCTGGACAGGGTTACACTGAAGCTTTCTTT
CASSLAGQGYTEAFF
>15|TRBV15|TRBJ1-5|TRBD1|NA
TGTGCCACCAGCAGAGACAGGGGGTTGGATCAGCCCCAGCATTTT
CATSRDRGLDQPQHF
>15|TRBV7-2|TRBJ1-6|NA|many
TGTGCCAGCAGCCTCACACAGGGAAAGGGGTCACCCCTCCACTTT
CASSLTQGKGSPLHF
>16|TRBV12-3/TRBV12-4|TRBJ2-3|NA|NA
TGTGCCAGCAGTCCCGCGGGACAAGATGTGACAGATACGCAGTATTTT
CASSPAGQDVTDTQYF
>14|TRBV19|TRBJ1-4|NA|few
TGTGCCAGTAGTATTTGGGGCCCTAATGAAAAACTGTTTTTT
CASSIWGPNEKLFF
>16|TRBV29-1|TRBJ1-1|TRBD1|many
TGCAGCGTTGAAGACCGGGACAGGGGGCGCGACACTGAAGCTTTCTTT
CSVEDRDRGRDTEAFF
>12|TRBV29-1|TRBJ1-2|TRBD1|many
TGCAGCGTTGAAGGGACAGGGGTCGGCTACACCTTC
CSVEGTGVGYTF
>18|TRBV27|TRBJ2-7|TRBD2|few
TGTGCCAGCAGTCCCCGGGCCATACTAGCGGGAGAATCGTACGAGCAGTACTTC
CASSPRAILAGESYEQYF
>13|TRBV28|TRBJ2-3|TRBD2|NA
TGTGCCAGCCGGGAGGCGGGCACAGATACGCAGTATTTT
CASREAGTDTQYF
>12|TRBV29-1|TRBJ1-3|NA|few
TGCAGCGTTGTAGGGATAGGAAACACCATATATTTT
CSVVGIGNTIYF
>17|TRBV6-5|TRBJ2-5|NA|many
TGTGCCAGCAGTTTGACGGGGACTGTAATAACGTCGGAGACCCAGTACTTC
CASSLTGTVITSETQYF
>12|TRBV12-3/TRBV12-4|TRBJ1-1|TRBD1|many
TGTGCCAGCGGTCGACCGACAGGGGAAGCTTTCTTT
CASGRPTGEAFF
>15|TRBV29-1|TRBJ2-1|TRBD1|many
TGCAGCGTTGACGGGACAGGGAGCTCCTACAATGAGCAGTTCTTC
CSVDGTGSSYNEQFF